The 21 T cell receptor beta chains given below trace back to one sample, sequenced in a study of control samples from healthy donors and cancer patients. Produced via immunoSEQ multiplex PCR; TCRdb's table is partial and in-frame only. The sample holds 150,000 to 200,000 clones; roughly 94% are singletons and the top ten take 14%. Sequencing was done on a sample of PBMCs. The source of these receptors is a man aged 55 to 69 with colorectal cancer.

V and J are TRBV5-1 and TRBJ2-1, with 9 positions matching TRBD1. The CDR3 runs to 14 residues. Germline V gene sequence: CDR1 SGHRS, CDR2 YFSETQ. V shed 2 bases, J shed 7 bases, and the junction held 4 bases outside the gene matches. Written as DNA, the CDR3 is TGCGCCAGCAGCTTACAGGGGGCGGGGAATGAGCAGTTCTTC. It specifies CASSLQGAGNEQFF.

This chain uses TRBV18 with TRBJ2-3, with TRBD2 matching 10 bases. This CDR3 comprises 16 residues. The V gene's germline CDR1 is KGHSH and CDR2 LQKENI. The V gene end was trimmed by 3 bases and the J gene end by 4 bases; junction bases not matched to a gene: 7. The CDR3 nucleotides are TGTGCCAGCTCACCTCTAACTAGCGGGGTTTCAGATACGCAGTATTTT. Its protein product is CASSPLTSGVSDTQYF.

This clone was seen a handful of times. This rearrangement joins TRBV6-2 or TRBV6-3 to TRBJ1-6; TRBD1 agrees at 7 bases. The CDR3 consists of 16 residues. After removal of 6 bases from V and 8 bases from J, the junction contained 13 bases not matched to a gene. The germline CDR1 and CDR2 sequences are MNHEY and SVGEGT. The CDR3 is CASSFFQGGTDSPLHF. In DNA form, the CDR3 reads TGTGCCAGCAGCTTCTTTCAGGGGGGAACCGATTCACCCCTCCACTTT.

The genes are TRBV3-1 (or the pseudogene TRBV3-2) and TRBJ2-3; 7 bases agree with TRBD1. V gave up 4 bases and J gave up 3 bases; unmatched junction bases: 13. The length of the CDR3 is 17 residues. Germline V gene lookup returns CDR1 LGHDT and CDR2 YNNKEL (reference sequence). The CDR3 coding sequence is TGTGCCAGCAGCCGAGACCACAGGGGTAGTCGAACAGATACGCAGTATTTT. Its translation: CASSRDHRGSRTDTQYF.

Here the CDR3 reads CASSLGTSGGTLAQYF. The CDR3 DNA reads TGTGCCAGCAGCCTTGGGACTAGCGGGGGTACGTTGGCCCAGTACTTC. V is TRBV3-1 (or the pseudogene TRBV3-2) and J is TRBJ2-5; 14 bases are shared with TRBD2. CDR1 and CDR2 from the germline V gene are LGHDT and YNNKEL (reference sequence). Trimming cost V 4 bases and J 9 bases; bases outside gene matches: 10. The CDR3 has 16 amino acids.

The chain employs TRBV19 and TRBJ2-3; no definite D call. Germline assignment: CDR1 LNHDA and CDR2 SQIVND (reference sequence). CDR3 size: 13 residues. V gave up 6 bases and J gave up 6 bases, with 13 bases separating them. The CDR3 here is CASSDGLRDTQYF. DNA of the CDR3: TGTGCCAGTAGCGACGGGCTCCGGGATACGCAGTATTTT.

CDR3 in amino acids: CATSRGGPTDVLTF. DNA of the CDR3: TGTGCCACCTCGCGGGGAGGCCCTACCGACGTCCTGACTTTC. The chain uses TRBV24-1 and TRBJ2-6, with a tentative D call TRBD2 (6 bases). V shed 9 bases and J shed 11 bases, with 19 bases lying between them. CDR1 KGHDR and CDR2 SFDVKD come from the germline V gene. CDR3 length equals 14 residues.

The CDR3 DNA reads as TGTGCCAGCAGCAAAGTCCTGACAGGGGGCTCATGGTACGGCTACACCTTC. It codes for CASSKVLTGGSWYGYTF. V is TRBV21-1 and J is TRBJ1-2; the table's D call, TRBD1, has no DNA check behind it. TRBV21-1 is labeled a pseudogene. The CDR3 runs 17 residues.

The chain links TRBV9 to TRBJ1-4; TRBD1 is a possible D gene (6 bases). This CDR3 is built from 15 residues. Germline CDR1 reads SGDLS; CDR2 reads YYNGEE. V was pared by 2 bases and J by 0 bases, with 8 bases between. In DNA, the CDR3 is TGTGCCAGCAGCGTCACAGGGTCAACTAATGAAAAACTGTTTTTT. Translated, it gives CASSVTGSTNEKLFF.

The J gene is TRBJ2-5, the V gene TRBV11-1; no reliable D call. In germline, CDR1 is SGHAT, CDR2 FQDESV (reference sequence). The CDR3 covers 14 residues. V lost 1 base, J lost 4 bases, and 10 bases lay in between. Here the CDR3 DNA reads TGTGCCAGCAGCTTAGTAGGGAACCGAGAGACCCAGTACTTC. This codes for CASSLVGNRETQYF.

V usage is TRBV4-3 and J usage is TRBJ2-7, with 13 bases fitting TRBD2. The V gene end was trimmed by 4 bases and the J gene end by 3 bases; junction bases not matched to a gene: 3. CDR1 and CDR2 from the germline V gene are LGHNA and YSLEER. CDR3 size: 15 residues. The CDR3 DNA sequence: TGCGCCAGCAGCCTGAGGACTAGCGGGGGCTACGAGCAGTACTTC. Its translation is CASSLRTSGGYEQYF.

This chain uses TRBV5-1 with TRBJ2-7; weak D call: TRBD1 (5 bases). The V end lost 0 bases, the J end lost 6 bases, and 13 bases lay between the germline ends. The CDR3 loop spans 14 amino acids. The germline gives CDR1 SGHRS, CDR2 YFSETQ. The CDR3 region is CASSLVVQAPEQYF. The CDR3 coding sequence is TGCGCCAGCAGCTTGGTGGTACAGGCGCCCGAGCAGTACTTC.

The V call is TRBV29-1, the J call TRBJ2-7; 8 bases are a match to TRBD1. Germline V gene lookup returns CDR1 SQVTM and CDR2 ANQGSEA. This CDR3 is 14 amino acids long. V gave up 5 bases and J gave up 1 base; unmatched junction bases: 7. The CDR3 coding sequence is TGCAGCGTTTCCGGACAGGGTAAATCCTACGAGCAGTACTTC. Amino acids: CSVSGQGKSYEQYF.

The chain recombines TRBV5-1 with TRBJ2-4; TRBD1 agrees at 7 bases. Germline values: CDR1 SGHRS, CDR2 YFSETQ. The CDR3 spans 19 residues. The V gene end was trimmed by 2 bases and the J gene end by 3 bases; junction bases not matched to a gene: 17. The CDR3 bases are TGCGCCAGCAGCTTATTTGTCCGAGGGGGCAGCGCCCGCAAAAACATTCAGTACTTC. This encodes CASSLFVRGGSARKNIQYF.

The V call is TRBV5-4, the J call TRBJ1-2, with 8 nucleotides matching TRBD1. Germline CDR1 SGHNT, CDR2 YYREEE (reference sequence). The CDR3 consists of 16 residues. Trimming at V came to 4 bases and at J to 2 bases, leaving 10 bases not matched to a gene. The CDR3 region is CASSPIGQGRNYGYTF. The CDR3 coding sequence is TGTGCCAGCAGCCCCATCGGACAGGGACGAAACTATGGCTACACCTTC.

The rearrangement uses TRBV5-8 and TRBJ2-7; 7 bases match TRBD2. Germline trimming cut 5 bases from V and 0 bases from J; bases unmatched to any gene: 8. Germline V gene lookup returns CDR1 SGHTS and CDR2 YDEGEE. The CDR3 runs to 15 residues. CDR3 in DNA: TGTGCCAGCAGGGCGGGCGGGGGACTCTCCTACGAGCAGTACTTC. This encodes CASRAGGGLSYEQYF.

The chain carries TRBV2 and TRBJ1-2, with D unclear. This CDR3 comprises 12 residues. V lost 7 bases and J lost 8, with 14 bases in between. The V gene's germline CDR1 is SNHLY and CDR2 FYNNEI. Here the CDR3 reads CASTYSRRGYTF. In DNA, the CDR3 is TGTGCCAGCACGTACTCGCGCCGCGGCTACACCTTC. Complete variable domain (other parts from reference TRBV2 and TRBJ1-2): EPEVTQTPSHQVTQMGQEVILRCVPISNHLYFYWYRQILGQKVEFLVSFYNNEISEKSEIFDDQFSVERPDGSNFTLKIRSTKLEDSAMYFCASTYSRRGYTFGSGTRLTVV.

This chain uses TRBV5-1 with TRBJ2-1; TRBD1 matches at 8 bases. Germline loops: CDR1 SGHRS, CDR2 YFSETQ. The J segment lost 7 bases and the V segment lost 0 bases, leaving 0 bases of the junction unmatched. The CDR3 is made up of 13 amino acids. CDR3 nucleotide sequence: TGCGCCAGCAGCTTGGGACAGGGGAATGAGCAGTTCTTC. This gives the protein CASSLGQGNEQFF.

The chain uses TRBV19 and TRBJ1-1; a weak D match, TRBD1 (5 bases). The CDR3 totals 15 residues. The V gene lost 3 bases and the J gene lost 7 bases, with 18 bases spanning the gap. CDR1 is LNHDA and CDR2 is SQIVND in the germline V gene (reference sequence). The chain's CDR3 is CASSIQGPSLGEAFF. The CDR3 nucleotides are TGTGCCAGTAGTATCCAGGGCCCATCCCTAGGTGAAGCTTTCTTT.

The CDR3 spells CASSLGTRLGETQYF. CDR3 coding DNA: TGTGCCAGCAGCTTAGGCACGAGATTGGGGGAGACCCAGTACTTC. The V and J genes are TRBV7-9 and TRBJ2-5; no firm D call. Germline-derived CDR1 and CDR2 are SEHNR and FQNEAQ (reference sequence). The CDR3 is 15 residues long. V was trimmed by 1 base and J by 5 bases, leaving 14 bases between them.

The chain has TRBV6-1 and TRBJ1-2; the D is unclear. This CDR3 is 14 amino acids long. Germline V gives CDR1 MNHNS, CDR2 SASEGT. The V end was cut by 2 bases, the J end by 9 bases, with 16 bases between. The CDR3 protein is CASSETIQLFSYTF. In DNA form, the CDR3 reads TGTGCCAGCAGTGAAACGATCCAGCTATTCAGCTACACCTTC.